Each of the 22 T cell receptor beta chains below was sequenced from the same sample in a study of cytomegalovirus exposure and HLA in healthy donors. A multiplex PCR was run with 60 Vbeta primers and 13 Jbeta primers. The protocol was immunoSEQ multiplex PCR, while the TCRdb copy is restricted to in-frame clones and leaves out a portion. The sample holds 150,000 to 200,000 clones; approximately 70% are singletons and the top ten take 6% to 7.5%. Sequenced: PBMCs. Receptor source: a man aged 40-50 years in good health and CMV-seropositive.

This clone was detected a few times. CDR3 amino acids: CASSVAGTGGYGYTF. The CDR3 DNA reads as TGTGCCAGTAGTGTCGCCGGGACAGGCGGCTATGGCTACACCTTC. This chain joins TRBV19 and TRBJ1-2; TRBD1 matches at 8 bases. This CDR3 spans 15 amino acids. CDR1 and CDR2 (germline): LNHDA, SQIVND (reference sequence). V trimming: 5 bases; J trimming: 4 bases; junction bases outside the gene matches: 9.

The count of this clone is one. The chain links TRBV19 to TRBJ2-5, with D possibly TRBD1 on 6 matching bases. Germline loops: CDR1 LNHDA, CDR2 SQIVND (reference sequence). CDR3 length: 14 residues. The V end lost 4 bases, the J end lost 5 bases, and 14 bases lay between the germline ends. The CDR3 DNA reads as TGTGCCAGTAGTACCCGCCAGGGGATGGAGACCCAGTACTTC. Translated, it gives CASSTRQGMETQYF.

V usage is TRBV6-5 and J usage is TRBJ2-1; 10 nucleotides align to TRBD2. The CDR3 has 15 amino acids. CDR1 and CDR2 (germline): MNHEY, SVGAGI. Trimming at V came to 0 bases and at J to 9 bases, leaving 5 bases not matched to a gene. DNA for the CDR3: TGTGCCAGCAGTTACTCTAGCGGGGGGAAGGCTGAGCAGTTCTTC. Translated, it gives CASSYSSGGKAEQFF.

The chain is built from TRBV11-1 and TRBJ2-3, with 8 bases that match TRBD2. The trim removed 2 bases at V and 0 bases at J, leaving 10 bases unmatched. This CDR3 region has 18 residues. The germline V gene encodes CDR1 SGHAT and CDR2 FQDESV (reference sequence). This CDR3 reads CASSLPGLGDSSTDTQYF. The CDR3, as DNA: TGTGCCAGCAGCTTACCGGGACTAGGTGATTCCAGCACAGATACGCAGTATTTT.

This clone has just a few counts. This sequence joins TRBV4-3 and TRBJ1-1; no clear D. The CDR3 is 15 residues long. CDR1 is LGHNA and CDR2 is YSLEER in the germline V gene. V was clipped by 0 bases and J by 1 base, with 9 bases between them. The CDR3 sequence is CASSQDLNRNTEAFF. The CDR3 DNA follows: TGCGCCAGCAGCCAAGATTTAAACAGGAACACTGAAGCTTTCTTT.

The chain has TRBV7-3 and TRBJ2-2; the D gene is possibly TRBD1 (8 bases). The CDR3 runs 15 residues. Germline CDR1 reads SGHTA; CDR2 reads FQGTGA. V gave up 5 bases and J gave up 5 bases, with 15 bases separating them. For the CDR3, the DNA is TGTGCCAGCAGCCTTACAGGGGGGGGGACCGGGGAGCTGTTTTTT. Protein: CASSLTGGGTGELFF.

For the CDR3, the DNA is TGTGCCAGTAGCACCGAACAGGGGGGCTATGGCTACACCTTC. Amino acids: CASSTEQGGYGYTF. V gene TRBV19 combines with J gene TRBJ1-2; 8 bases map to TRBD1. The V gene's germline CDR1 is LNHDA and CDR2 SQIVND (reference sequence). This CDR3 has 14 residues. Trimming at V came to 6 bases and at J to 4 bases, leaving 7 bases not matched to a gene.

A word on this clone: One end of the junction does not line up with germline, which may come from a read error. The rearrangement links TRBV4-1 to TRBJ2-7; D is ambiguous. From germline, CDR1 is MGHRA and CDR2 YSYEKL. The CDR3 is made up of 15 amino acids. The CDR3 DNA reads TGCGCCAGCACCCAATCCCTTGGCAACACCTACGAGCAGTACTTC. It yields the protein CASTQSLGNTYEQYF.

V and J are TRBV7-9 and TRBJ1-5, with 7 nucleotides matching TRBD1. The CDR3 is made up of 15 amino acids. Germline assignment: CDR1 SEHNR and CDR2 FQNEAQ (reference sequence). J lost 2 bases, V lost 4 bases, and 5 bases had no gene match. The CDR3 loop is CASSSTGSGNQPQHF. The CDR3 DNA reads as TGTGCCAGCAGCTCGACAGGGAGTGGCAATCAGCCCCAGCATTTT.

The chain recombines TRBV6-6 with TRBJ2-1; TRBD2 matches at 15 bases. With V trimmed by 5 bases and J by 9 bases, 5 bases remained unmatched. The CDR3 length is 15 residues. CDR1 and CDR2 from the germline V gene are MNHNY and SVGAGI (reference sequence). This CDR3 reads CASSRGLAGGSEQFF. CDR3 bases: TGTGCCAGCAGTAGGGGACTAGCGGGGGGTAGTGAGCAGTTCTTC.

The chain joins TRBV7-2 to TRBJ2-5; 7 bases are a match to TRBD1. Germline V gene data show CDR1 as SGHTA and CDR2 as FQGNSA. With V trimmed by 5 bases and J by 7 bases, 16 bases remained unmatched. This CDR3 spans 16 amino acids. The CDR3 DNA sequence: TGTGCCAGCAGCCCCCCAACGCATACAGGGGTGGGGACCCAGTACTTC. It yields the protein CASSPPTHTGVGTQYF.

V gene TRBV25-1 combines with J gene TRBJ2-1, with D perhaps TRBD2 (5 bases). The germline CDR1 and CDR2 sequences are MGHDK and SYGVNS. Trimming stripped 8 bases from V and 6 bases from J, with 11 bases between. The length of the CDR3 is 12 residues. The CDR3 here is CASGTRGNEQFF. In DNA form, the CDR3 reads TGTGCCAGCGGCACCCGGGGCAATGAGCAGTTCTTC.

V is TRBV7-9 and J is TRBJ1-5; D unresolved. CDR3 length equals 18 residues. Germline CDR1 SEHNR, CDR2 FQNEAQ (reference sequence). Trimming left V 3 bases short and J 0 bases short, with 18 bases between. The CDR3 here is CASSLGGFDPYSNQPQHF. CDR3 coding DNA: TGTGCCAGCAGCTTGGGAGGTTTCGACCCTTATAGCAATCAGCCCCAGCATTTT.

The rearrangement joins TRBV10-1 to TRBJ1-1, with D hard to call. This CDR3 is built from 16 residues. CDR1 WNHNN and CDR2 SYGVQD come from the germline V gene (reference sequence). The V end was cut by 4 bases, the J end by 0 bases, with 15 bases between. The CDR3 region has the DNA TGCGCCAGCAGTGTAGCCCCCCATGTGGTGAACACTGAAGCTTTCTTT. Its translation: CASSVAPHVVNTEAFF.

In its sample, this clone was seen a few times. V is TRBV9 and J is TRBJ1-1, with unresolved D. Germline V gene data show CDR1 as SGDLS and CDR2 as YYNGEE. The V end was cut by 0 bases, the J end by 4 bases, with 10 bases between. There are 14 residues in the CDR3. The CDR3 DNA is TGTGCCAGCAGCGTAGACAGTCGGATCACTGAAGCTTTCTTT. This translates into CASSVDSRITEAFF.

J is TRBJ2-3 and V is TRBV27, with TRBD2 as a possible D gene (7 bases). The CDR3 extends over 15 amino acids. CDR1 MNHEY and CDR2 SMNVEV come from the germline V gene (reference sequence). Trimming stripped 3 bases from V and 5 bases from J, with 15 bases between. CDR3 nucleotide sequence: TGTGCCAGCAGTTTTGGCGGGGGCATGATAGATACGCAGTATTTT. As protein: CASSFGGGMIDTQYF.

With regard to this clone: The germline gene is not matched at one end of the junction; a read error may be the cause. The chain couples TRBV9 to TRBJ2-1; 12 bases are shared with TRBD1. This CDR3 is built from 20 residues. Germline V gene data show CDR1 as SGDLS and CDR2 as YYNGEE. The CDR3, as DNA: TGTGCCAGCAGCGTAGAGGGGGACAGGGGGCCCAGGAGCTCCTACAATGAGCGGTTCTTC. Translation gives CASSVEGDRGPRSSYNERFF. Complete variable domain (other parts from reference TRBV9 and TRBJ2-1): DSGVTQTPKHLITATGQRVTLRCSPRSGDLSVYWYQQSLDQGLQFLIQYYNGEERAKGNILERFSAQQFPDLHSELNLSSLELGDSALYFCASSVEGDRGPRSSYNERFFGPGTRLTVL.

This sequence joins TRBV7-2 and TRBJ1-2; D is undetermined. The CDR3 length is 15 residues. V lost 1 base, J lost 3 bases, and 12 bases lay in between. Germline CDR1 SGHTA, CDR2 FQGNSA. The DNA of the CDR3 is TGTGCCAGCAGCTTAGAGTGGAGGGTTGACTATGGCTACACCTTC. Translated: CASSLEWRVDYGYTF.

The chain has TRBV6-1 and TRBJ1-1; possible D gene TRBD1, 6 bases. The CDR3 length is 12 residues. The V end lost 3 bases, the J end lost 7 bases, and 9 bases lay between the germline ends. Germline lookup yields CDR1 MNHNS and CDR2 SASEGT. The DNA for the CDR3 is TGTGCCAGCAGTGAGCCGGACAGTGAAGCTTTCTTT. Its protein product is CASSEPDSEAFF.

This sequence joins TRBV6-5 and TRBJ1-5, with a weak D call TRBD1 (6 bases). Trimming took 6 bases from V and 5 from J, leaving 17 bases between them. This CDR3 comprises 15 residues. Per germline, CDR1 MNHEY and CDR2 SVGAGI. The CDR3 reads CASRQLQGWDQPQHF. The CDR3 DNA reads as TGTGCCAGCAGGCAACTACAGGGTTGGGATCAGCCCCAGCATTTT.

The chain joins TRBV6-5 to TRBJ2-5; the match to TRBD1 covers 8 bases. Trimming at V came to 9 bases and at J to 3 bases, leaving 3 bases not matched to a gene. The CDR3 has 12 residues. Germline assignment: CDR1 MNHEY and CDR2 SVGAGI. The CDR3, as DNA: TGTGCCAGTTCGACAGGGGAAGAGACCCAGTACTTC. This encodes CASSTGEETQYF.

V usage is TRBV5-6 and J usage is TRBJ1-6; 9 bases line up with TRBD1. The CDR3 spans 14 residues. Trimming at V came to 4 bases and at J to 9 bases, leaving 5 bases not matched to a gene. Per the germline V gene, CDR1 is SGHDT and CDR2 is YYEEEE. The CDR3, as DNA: TGTGCCAGCAGCGTGGGACAGGGTATTTCACCCCTCCACTTT. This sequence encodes CASSVGQGISPLHF.